The rows below give T cell receptor beta chains drawn from one sample of a study of control samples from healthy donors and cancer patients. The method was immunoSEQ multiplex PCR; TCRdb's version includes in-frame clones alone and lacks a portion of them. This sample has some 190,000 clones, with roughly nine tenths found just once. The material sequenced was blood. Receptors were obtained from a man aged 25 to 45 in good health. CDR3s include the opening cysteine and the closing phenylalanine or tryptophan. Each record gives: CDR3 DNA, CDR3 protein, V gene, J gene, D gene, clone size. The D gene is left open where the match is weak. Rows give clone size only sometimes, using once, few, many, or a class for an expanded clone.

DNA: TGTGCCAGCAGTTTAGGGACACCCAGAAGGGAGTACTTC; CDR3: CASSLGTPRREYF; V: TRBV27; J: TRBJ2-7; D: -; size: -
DNA: TGTGCCAGTAGTATTCCGGGACTCCGCTTGGTAGGGACTGAAGCTTTCTTT; CDR3: CASSIPGLRLVGTEAFF; V: TRBV19; J: TRBJ1-1; D: -; size: -
DNA: TGTGCCATCAGTGAGCGGGGAACCAATCAGCCCCAGCATTTT; CDR3: CAISERGTNQPQHF; V: TRBV10-3; J: TRBJ1-5; D: -; size: -
DNA: TGTGCCAGCAGCCCAGGAGGAGACGCAGATACGCAGTATTTT; CDR3: CASSPGGDADTQYF; V: TRBV9; J: TRBJ2-3; D: -; size: once
DNA: TGTGCCAGCAGCCCCGGGAGGGTGGAAAATTCACCCCTCCACTTT; CDR3: CASSPGRVENSPLHF; V: TRBV7-6; J: TRBJ1-6; D: -; size: once
DNA: TGTGCCAGCAGCTTTTCCGAGTATCGGTTAAACACCGGGGAGCTGTTTTTT; CDR3: CASSFSEYRLNTGELFF; V: TRBV7-8; J: TRBJ2-2; D: -; size: -
DNA: TGTGCCAGCAGTAGAACAGGTTCCTATGGCTACACCTTC; CDR3: CASSRTGSYGYTF; V: TRBV6-5; J: TRBJ1-2; D: -; size: -
DNA: TGTGCCAGCAGTTACAGTAGCTCTGGAAACACCATATATTTT; CDR3: CASSYSSSGNTIYF; V: TRBV6-5; J: TRBJ1-3; D: -; size: -
DNA: TGTGCCAGCAGCATCCGGGACTACAATGAGCAGTTCTTC; CDR3: CASSIRDYNEQFF; V: TRBV21-1; J: TRBJ2-1; D: -; size: -
DNA: TGTGCCAGCAGTTACGGCGGGGAAACTCAGCCCCAGCATTTT; CDR3: CASSYGGETQPQHF; V: TRBV6-5; J: TRBJ1-5; D: -; size: -
DNA: TGTGCCAGCAGCCCCGACGGAAGCTCCTACAATGAGCAGTTCTTC; CDR3: CASSPDGSSYNEQFF; V: TRBV11-3; J: TRBJ2-1; D: -; size: -
DNA: TGTGCCAGCAGAATTGGACAGGGGTCTAACTCTGGCTACACCTTC; CDR3: CASRIGQGSNSGYTF; V: TRBV6-6; J: TRBJ1-2; D: TRBD1; size: -
DNA: TGTGCCAGCTCACGTACAGGGTTGGGGGCTTTCTTT; CDR3: CASSRTGLGAFF; V: TRBV18; J: TRBJ1-1; D: -; size: once
DNA: TGCGCCAGCAGTGAGGGGACAGGGTGGCGACATAGCAATCAGCCCCAGCATTTT; CDR3: CASSEGTGWRHSNQPQHF; V: TRBV10-1; J: TRBJ1-5; D: TRBD1; size: once
DNA: TGTGCCAGCAGTTTTCCGAACACTGAAGCTTTCTTT; CDR3: CASSFPNTEAFF; V: TRBV12-3/TRBV12-4; J: TRBJ1-1; D: -; size: once
DNA: TGTGCCAGCAGGCCGGACTGGGCAACTAATGAAAAACTGTTTTTT; CDR3: CASRPDWATNEKLFF; V: TRBV6-5; J: TRBJ1-4; D: -; size: -
DNA: TGTGCCAGCAACAGGGTGGATGAAAAACTGTTTTTT; CDR3: CASNRVDEKLFF; V: TRBV2; J: TRBJ1-4; D: -; size: -